This T cell receptor (beta chain) was recovered during a study of Ad26.COV2.S vaccination and SARS-CoV-2 variants. At the level of the study: Once, or twice with 56 days between doses, Ad26.COV2.S was given intramuscularly.

Treatment defined: some 20 received Ad26.COV2.S at low or high dose, single or two shots; roughly 5 received placebo; per-sample allocation not given. Following the first vaccine or placebo injection, samples were taken on day 63. CDR3 length equals 13 residues. Germline V gives CDR1 MNHNY, CDR2 SVGAGI (reference sequence). Deletions cut 4 bases from V and 6 bases from J, with 10 bases between. Libraries were prepared by immunoSEQ multiplex PCR; TCRdb keeps only in-frame clonotypes and omits some of them. The profile covers approximately 340,000 clones, with approximately 85% appearing a single time and 3.3% taken by the ten largest.

The specimen was peripheral blood, collected in a trial of Ad26.COV2.S vaccine versus placebo. This TCR was recovered from a person aged 18-60 years who received the Ad26.COV2.S COVID-19 vaccine or a placebo. The rearrangement links TRBV6-6 to TRBJ2-1; D remains unclear. This CDR3 is CASSSSRVNEQFF. In nucleotides, the CDR3 is TGTGCCAGCAGTTCTTCCCGGGTCAATGAGCAGTTCTTC.